A selection of T cell receptor beta chains follows, all from one sample in a study of blood T cell repertoires in COVID-19. Here immunoSEQ multiplex PCR was the method, and the copy in TCRdb shows in-frame clones only, minus some. Of 75,000 to 95,000 clones in the sample, 75% to 90% were seen once. The sequencing input was peripheral blood. These receptors came from a human donor in a cohort sampled during active COVID-19. CDR3s include the opening cysteine and the closing phenylalanine or tryptophan. D genes are given only for firm matches. Clone sizes are given selectively: once, few, many, or a class where the clone is expanded.

CASSLQGAEGGYSPLHF	TGCGCCAGCAGCCTCCAGGGGGCGGAGGGAGGGTATTCACCCCTCCACTTT	17	-	TRBV5-1	TRBJ1-6	TRBD1
CASSLGGAGTEAFF	TGCGCCAGCAGCTTAGGGGGCGCTGGCACTGAAGCTTTCTTT	14	many	TRBV5-1	TRBJ1-1	TRBD1
CASSAVADTQYF	TGTGCCAGCAGCGCAGTGGCAGATACGCAGTATTTT	12	once	TRBV9	TRBJ2-3	-
CASSLAPGDEKLFF	TGTGCCAGCAGCTTAGCCCCCGGGGATGAAAAACTGTTTTTT	14	-	TRBV13	TRBJ1-4	-
CATSGKGNQPQHF	TGTGCCACGAGCGGGAAGGGCAATCAGCCCCAGCATTTT	13	-	TRBV12-3/TRBV12-4	TRBJ1-5	-
CASSPTSGTGSPNTEAFF	TGTGCCAGCAGCCCGACGTCCGGGACAGGGTCGCCGAACACTGAAGCTTTCTTT	18	-	TRBV9	TRBJ1-1	TRBD1
CASSLWGDQPQHF	TGCGCCAGCAGCTTGTGGGGGGATCAGCCCCAGCATTTT	13	-	TRBV5-1	TRBJ1-5	-
CASSVAPTGVYGYTF	TGTGCCAGCAGCGTAGCCCCGACAGGGGTCTATGGCTACACCTTC	15	-	TRBV9	TRBJ1-2	TRBD1
CASSFGGVYNEQFF	TGTGCCAGCAGCTTCGGAGGGGTTTACAATGAGCAGTTCTTC	14	-	TRBV5-5	TRBJ2-1	-
CASSQEGGRVYAGYTF	TGCGCCAGCAGCCAAGAGGGGGGACGTGTATATGCTGGCTACACCTTC	16	-	TRBV4-1	TRBJ1-2	-
CASGLDRGSALHF	TGTGCTAGTGGTTTGGACAGGGGTTCGGCCCTCCACTTT	13	-	TRBV12-5	TRBJ1-6	TRBD1
CASSSLPGQGYTEAFF	TGTGCCAGTAGTAGCCTACCGGGACAGGGGTACACTGAAGCTTTCTTT	16	once	TRBV19	TRBJ1-1	TRBD1
CASSQGTGDGELFF	TGTGCCAGCAGCCAAGGGACAGGGGACGGGGAGCTGTTTTTT	14	-	TRBV3-1/TRBV3-2	TRBJ2-2	TRBD1
CASSPGSKPAGGNTIYF	TGTGCCAGCAGTCCGGGATCGAAGCCCGCCGGCGGAAACACCATATATTTT	17	-	TRBV27	TRBJ1-3	-
CASSVSGGSSYEQYF	TGTGCCAGCAGCGTCTCAGGGGGTAGCTCCTACGAGCAGTACTTC	15	few	TRBV7-3	TRBJ2-7	TRBD1
CASSPTRVNQPQHF	TGTGCCAGCTCACCAACCAGGGTCAATCAGCCCCAGCATTTT	14	few	TRBV18	TRBJ1-5	-
CASRVSYEQYF	TGTGCCAGCCGGGTATCCTACGAGCAGTACTTC	11	-	TRBV2	TRBJ2-7	-
CASTGSGAYEQYF	TGTGCCAGCACGGGTAGCGGGGCGTACGAGCAGTACTTC	13	-	TRBV6-5	TRBJ2-7	TRBD2
CSVAGTGDQPQHF	TGCAGCGTGGCCGGGACAGGGGATCAGCCCCAGCATTTT	13	once	TRBV29-1	TRBJ1-5	TRBD1
CASGGRPGTGGLTEAFF	TGTGCTAGTGGAGGCCGTCCAGGGACAGGGGGCCTTACTGAAGCTTTCTTT	17	-	TRBV12-5	TRBJ1-1	TRBD1
CASRVNRGQPQHF	TGTGCCAGCAGGGTTAACAGGGGTCAGCCCCAGCATTTT	13	-	TRBV6-5	TRBJ1-5	TRBD1
CSVRTVSYNSPLHF	TGCAGCGTCCGGACAGTCTCCTATAATTCACCCCTCCACTTT	14	-	TRBV29-1	TRBJ1-6	-
CASSFGQGSYGYTF	TGTGCCAGCAGCTTCGGACAGGGATCATATGGCTACACCTTC	14	-	TRBV7-8	TRBJ1-2	TRBD1
CASRERGSGANVLTF	TGTGCCAGCAGGGAAAGGGGGTCTGGGGCCAACGTCCTGACTTTC	15	-	TRBV7-9	TRBJ2-6	-
CASSRSVTSGNTIYF	TGTGCCAGCAGCCGCAGCGTGACTTCTGGAAACACCATATATTTT	15	-	TRBV6-5	TRBJ1-3	-
CASSELAKNIQYF	TGTGCCAGCAGTGAACTAGCCAAAAACATTCAGTACTTC	13	-	TRBV6-1	TRBJ2-4	-
CASNENGDSKNIQYF	TGTGCCAGCAACGAAAACGGGGATTCCAAAAACATTCAGTACTTC	15	-	TRBV21-1	TRBJ2-4	-
CASKDSGADTQYF	TGTGCCAGCAAGGATTCCGGGGCAGATACGCAGTATTTT	13	-	TRBV6-5	TRBJ2-3	-
CASSTAGGSYEQYF	TGTGCCAGTAGTACCGCCGGCGGGAGCTACGAGCAGTACTTC	14	-	TRBV19	TRBJ2-7	TRBD2
CASSRGGVENIQYF	TGCGCCAGCAGCCGCGGGGGGGTTGAGAACATTCAGTACTTC	14	few	TRBV10-1	TRBJ2-4	TRBD2
CSASSRNYNQPQHF	TGCAGTGCTAGTAGTCGGAACTACAATCAGCCCCAGCATTTT	14	-	TRBV20-1	TRBJ1-5	-
CASSLSSTRVSGNTIYF	TGTGCCAGCAGCTTGTCCAGTACCAGGGTCTCTGGAAACACCATATATTTT	17	few	TRBV5-6	TRBJ1-3	-
CASSQNGLYGYTF	TGTGCCAGCAGTCAAAACGGACTCTATGGCTACACCTTC	13	-	TRBV5-4	TRBJ1-2	-
CASSLRGYSGNTIYF	TGTGCCAGCAGCCTTAGAGGGTACTCTGGAAACACCATATATTTT	15	-	TRBV3-1/TRBV3-2	TRBJ1-3	-
CASSHPGQASEQYF	TGCGCCAGCAGCCACCCGGGACAGGCTTCGGAGCAGTACTTC	14	-	TRBV5-1	TRBJ2-7	TRBD1
CASSQGQGGYEQYF	TGTGCCAGCTCACAAGGACAGGGTGGCTACGAGCAGTACTTC	14	-	TRBV18	TRBJ2-7	TRBD1
CASSDLMTGLNTEAFF	TGTGCCAGCAGTGACCTCATGACAGGGCTGAACACTGAAGCTTTCTTT	16	-	TRBV6-1	TRBJ1-1	TRBD1
CASSVQVSSYEQYF	TGCGCCAGCAGCGTCCAGGTGAGCTCCTACGAGCAGTACTTC	14	-	TRBV5-1	TRBJ2-7	-
CASSGRQVDQPQHF	TGTGCCAGCAGCGGCCGACAGGTGGATCAGCCCCAGCATTTT	14	-	TRBV9	TRBJ1-5	-
CASSLSLNSPLHF	TGTGCCAGCAGCTTATCCCTCAATTCACCCCTCCACTTT	13	few	TRBV7-2	TRBJ1-6	-
CASKPGTVRSYNSPLHF	TGTGCCAGCAAACCCGGGACAGTCAGGTCCTATAATTCACCCCTCCACTTT	17	once	TRBV28	TRBJ1-6	TRBD1
CASSSSSGYRNF	TGTGCCAGCAGTTCGTCTAGCGGGTACAGGAACTTC	12	-	TRBV12-3/TRBV12-4	TRBJ2-5	TRBD2
CASSYTGDRAAFF	TGTGCCAGCAGTTACACCGGGGACAGGGCGGCTTTCTTT	13	-	TRBV6-5	TRBJ1-1	TRBD1
CASSPAGVNTGELFF	TGTGCCAGCAGTCCAGCGGGGGTGAACACCGGGGAGCTGTTTTTT	15	-	TRBV7-3	TRBJ2-2	TRBD2
CASSYFGDRAHEQYF	TGTGCCAGCAGCTATTTTGGGGACAGGGCCCACGAGCAGTACTTC	15	-	TRBV7-9	TRBJ2-7	TRBD1
CASSATLGQGADYNEQFF	TGTGCCAGCAGCGCCACCCTGGGCCAGGGGGCAGACTACAATGAGCAGTTCTTC	18	-	TRBV7-9	TRBJ2-1	TRBD1
CASSHPLDSHYGYTF	TGCGCCAGCAGCCACCCACTTGACAGCCACTATGGCTACACCTTC	15	-	TRBV4-1	TRBJ1-2	-
CASSPGLAIETQYF	TGTGCCAGCAGTCCTGGACTAGCTATAGAGACCCAGTACTTC	14	-	TRBV3-1/TRBV3-2	TRBJ2-5	TRBD2
CASSYGQGLDGYTF	TGCGCCAGCAGCTATGGACAGGGGCTTGATGGCTACACCTTC	14	-	TRBV5-1	TRBJ1-2	TRBD1
CASSIESSGIQETQYF	TGTGCCAGTAGTATAGAAAGTAGCGGGATCCAAGAGACCCAGTACTTC	16	-	TRBV19	TRBJ2-5	TRBD2
CATRWGGRETQYF	TGCGCCACCAGGTGGGGGGGGCGAGAGACCCAGTACTTC	13	-	TRBV10-2	TRBJ2-5	-
CASSVTNTGNYGYTF	TGTGCCAGCAGCGTGACTAACACGGGAAACTATGGCTACACCTTC	15	-	TRBV9	TRBJ1-2	-
CASSGTSGGVLEQYF	TGTGCCAGTAGTGGCACTAGCGGGGGGGTCCTCGAGCAGTACTTC	15	-	TRBV19	TRBJ2-7	TRBD2
CASSPPRVDQPQHF	TGCGCCAGCAGCCCCCCCAGGGTGGATCAGCCCCAGCATTTT	14	once	TRBV4-1	TRBJ1-5	-
CASSAPLWDKNTEAFF	TGTGCCAGCAGTGCCCCACTATGGGACAAGAACACTGAAGCTTTCTTT	16	-	TRBV2	TRBJ1-1	-